These T cell receptor beta chains were read from a single sample in a study of blood T cells in healthy people across ages. TCRdb independently ran MiXCR on the 5' RACE reads; one entry per CDR3 protein. The sample includes over 700,000 distinct CDR3 sequences, 40% to 65% of them seen just once. Material for sequencing was blood. These TCRs come from a man of 80 years or more in good health. CDR3s leave out the opening cysteine and the closing phenylalanine or tryptophan.

cdr3_length v_call cdr3_aa
14 TRBV5-1 ASSAEGQVTYNEQF
14 TRBV15 ATSRGLGQGTDTQY
12 TRBV29-1 SVATGGDTDTQY
11 TRBV5-1 ASSPGLASQQY
10 TRBV20-1 SASGGRNEQF
14 TRBV6-6 ASSPPQDSSNQPQH
12 TRBV5-1 ASSLEWSNSPLH
11 TRBV12-3/TRBV12-4 ASRLGGNQPQH
13 TRBV20-1 SASQTSGGTDTQY
13 TRBV5-1 ASSFSVPGIGGYT
18 TRBV7-9 ASSSIGGLAGDPTGNEQF
11 TRBV27 ASSRKRTDTQY
12 TRBV7-2 ATRVLAGRGEQF
13 TRBV18 ASSPIAGGGETQY
13 TRBV7-6 ASSNGLAGIYEQY
14 TRBV28 ASSLTGREVSYKQY
14 TRBV29-1 SAYGLAGVAKNIQY
11 TRBV27 ASNRGSGQPQH
16 TRBV4-1 ASSQGFSGSTLTGELF
15 TRBV6-5 ASSYTPLAGLNNEQF
13 TRBV5-1 ASRDPGTGGSALH
12 TRBV6-1 ASSEKREGPTQY
12 TRBV13 ASSTGDSQETQY
15 TRBV4-1 ASSQELGRGRTYEQY
10 TRBV29-1 SVLQGWTEAF
16 TRBV6-5 ASSYLRDTHSGANVLT
12 TRBV20-1 SAQLPEGNNEQF
13 TRBV5-1 ASSSSTGPNTEAF
8 TRBV29-1 SVDSGEQY
11 TRBV4-1 ASSRENSLGFT
12 TRBV2 ASNQGGGGETQY
12 TRBV5-1 ASSFWESTDTQY
13 TRBV29-1 SVGSGQGGVHEQY
15 TRBV12-3/TRBV12-4 ASSLSTGGQGYNEQF
12 TRBV28 ASSTRTGRDGYT
11 TRBV25-1 ASGTGGRSEQY
13 TRBV6-5 ASSYASGYTDTQY
12 TRBV5-1 ASSAGADFETQY
15 TRBV4-2 VSSQDGPEVTYNEQF
12 TRBV4-2 ASSQEGRGNEQY
15 TRBV7-2 ASSRRATDRQGYEQY